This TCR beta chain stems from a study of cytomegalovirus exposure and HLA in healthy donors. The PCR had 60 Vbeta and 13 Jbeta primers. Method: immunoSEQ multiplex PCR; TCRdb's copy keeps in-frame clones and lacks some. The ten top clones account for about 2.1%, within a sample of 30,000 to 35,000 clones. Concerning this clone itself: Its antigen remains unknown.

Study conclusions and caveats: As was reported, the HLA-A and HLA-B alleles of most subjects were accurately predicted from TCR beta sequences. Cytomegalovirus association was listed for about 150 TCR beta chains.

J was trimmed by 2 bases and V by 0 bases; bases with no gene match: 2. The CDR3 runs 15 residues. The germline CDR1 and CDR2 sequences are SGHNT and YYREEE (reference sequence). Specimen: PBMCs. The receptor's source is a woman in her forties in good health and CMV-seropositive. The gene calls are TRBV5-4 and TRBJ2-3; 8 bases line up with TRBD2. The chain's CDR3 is CASSLDSGITDTQYF. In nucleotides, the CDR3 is TGTGCCAGCAGCTTGGATAGCGGGATCACAGATACGCAGTATTTT. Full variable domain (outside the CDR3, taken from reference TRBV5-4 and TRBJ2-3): ETGVTQSPTHLIKTRGQQVTLRCSSQSGHNTVSWYQQALGQGPQFIFQYYREEENGRGNFPPRFSGLQFPNYSSELNVNALELDDSALYLCASSLDSGITDTQYFGPGTRLTVL.